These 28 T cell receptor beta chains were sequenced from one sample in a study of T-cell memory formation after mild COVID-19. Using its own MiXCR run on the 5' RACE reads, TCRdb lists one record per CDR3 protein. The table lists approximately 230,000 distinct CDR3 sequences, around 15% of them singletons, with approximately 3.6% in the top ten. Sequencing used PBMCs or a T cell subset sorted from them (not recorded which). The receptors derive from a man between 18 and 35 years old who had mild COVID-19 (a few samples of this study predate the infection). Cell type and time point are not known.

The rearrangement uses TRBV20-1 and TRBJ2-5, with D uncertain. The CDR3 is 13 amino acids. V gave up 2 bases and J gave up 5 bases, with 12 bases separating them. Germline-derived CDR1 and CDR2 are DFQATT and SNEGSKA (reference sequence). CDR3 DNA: TGCAGTGCTAGAAACGAGATGGGGGAGACCCAGTACTTC. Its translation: CSARNEMGETQYF.

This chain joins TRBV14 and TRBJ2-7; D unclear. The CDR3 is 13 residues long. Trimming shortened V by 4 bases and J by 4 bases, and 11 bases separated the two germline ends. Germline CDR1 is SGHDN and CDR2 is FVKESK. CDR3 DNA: TGTGCCAGCAGCCGCCTGGAGCGTTACGAGCAGTACTTC. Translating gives CASSRLERYEQYF.

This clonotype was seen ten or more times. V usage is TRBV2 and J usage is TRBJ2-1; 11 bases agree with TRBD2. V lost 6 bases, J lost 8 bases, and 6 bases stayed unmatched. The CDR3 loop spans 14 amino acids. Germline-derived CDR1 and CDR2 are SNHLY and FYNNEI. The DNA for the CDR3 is TGTGCCAGCAGAGTAGCGGGGGGGCTCGATGAGCAGTTCTTC. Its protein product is CASRVAGGLDEQFF. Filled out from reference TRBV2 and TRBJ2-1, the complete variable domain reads EPEVTQTPSHQVTQMGQEVILRCVPISNHLYFYWYRQILGQKVEFLVSFYNNEISEKSEIFDDQFSVERPDGSNFTLKIRSTKLEDSAMYFCASRVAGGLDEQFFGPGTRLTVL.

The CDR3 loop is CASSRQGYTGELFF. Written as DNA, the CDR3 is TGCGCCAGCAGCCGTCAAGGATACACCGGGGAGCTGTTTTTT. This chain uses TRBV4-3 with TRBJ2-2; the D is unclear. The CDR3 runs 14 residues. The germline V gene encodes CDR1 LGHNA and CDR2 YSLEER. The V gene lost 4 bases and the J gene lost 3 bases, with 9 bases spanning the gap.

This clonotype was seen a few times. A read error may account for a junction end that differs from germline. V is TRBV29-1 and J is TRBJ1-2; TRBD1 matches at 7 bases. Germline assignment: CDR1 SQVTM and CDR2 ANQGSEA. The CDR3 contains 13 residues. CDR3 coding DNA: TGCAGCGTGGAAGTACAGGGGCCCTATGGCTACACCTTC. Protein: CSVEVQGPYGYTF. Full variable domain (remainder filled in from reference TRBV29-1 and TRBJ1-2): SAVISQKPSRDICQRGTSLTIQCQVDSQVTMMFWYRQQPGQSLTLIATANQGSEATYESGFVIDKFPISRPNLTFSTLTVSNMSPEDSSIYLCSVEVQGPYGYTFGSGTRLTVV.

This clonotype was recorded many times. The CDR3 DNA reads as TGTGCCAGCAGTTTTCAGGGCAGAAACGAAAAACTGTTTTTT. It yields the protein CASSFQGRNEKLFF. The chain links TRBV7-2 to TRBJ1-4; possibly TRBD1 for D (5 bases). The germline CDR1 and CDR2 sequences are SGHTA and FQGNSA. Trimming pared 6 bases from V and 8 bases from J, leaving 16 bases between. The CDR3 runs to 14 residues.

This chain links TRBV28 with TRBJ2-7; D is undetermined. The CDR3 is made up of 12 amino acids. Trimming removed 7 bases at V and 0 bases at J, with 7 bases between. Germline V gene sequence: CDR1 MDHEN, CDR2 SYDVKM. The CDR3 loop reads CASMGSSYEQYV. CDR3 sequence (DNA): TGTGCCAGCATGGGCAGCTCCTACGAGCAGTACGTC.

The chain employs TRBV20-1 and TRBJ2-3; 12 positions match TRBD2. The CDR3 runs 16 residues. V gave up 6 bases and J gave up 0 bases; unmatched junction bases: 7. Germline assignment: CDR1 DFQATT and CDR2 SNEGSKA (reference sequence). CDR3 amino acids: CSAPTSGGPSTDTQYF. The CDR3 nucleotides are TGCAGTGCACCGACTAGCGGGGGCCCTAGCACAGATACGCAGTATTTT.

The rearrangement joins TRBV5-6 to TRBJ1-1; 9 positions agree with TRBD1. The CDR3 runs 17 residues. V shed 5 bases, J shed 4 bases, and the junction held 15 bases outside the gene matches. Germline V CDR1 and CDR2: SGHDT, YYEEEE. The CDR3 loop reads CASSFGTGIRLGTEAFF. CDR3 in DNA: TGTGCCAGCAGTTTTGGGACAGGGATACGGTTGGGCACTGAAGCTTTCTTT. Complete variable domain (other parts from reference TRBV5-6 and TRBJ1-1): DAGVTQSPTHLIKTRGQQVTLRCSPKSGHDTVSWYQQALGQGPQFIFQYYEEEERQRGNFPDRFSGHQFPNYSSELNVNALLLGDSALYLCASSFGTGIRLGTEAFFGQGTRLTVV.

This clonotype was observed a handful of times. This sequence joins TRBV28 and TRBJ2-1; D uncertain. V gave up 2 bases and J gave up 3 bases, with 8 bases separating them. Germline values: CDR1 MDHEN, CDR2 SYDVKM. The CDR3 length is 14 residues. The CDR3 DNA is TGTGCCAGCAGTTTACCTGGGTTCTACAATGAGCAGTTCTTC. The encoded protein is CASSLPGFYNEQFF.

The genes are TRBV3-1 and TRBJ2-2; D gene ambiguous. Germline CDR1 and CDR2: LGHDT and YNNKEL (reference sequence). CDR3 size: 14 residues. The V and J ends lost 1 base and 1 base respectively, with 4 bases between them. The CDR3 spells CASSQAGNTGELFF. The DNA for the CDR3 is TGTGCCAGCAGCCAAGCCGGGAACACCGGGGAGCTGTTTTTT.

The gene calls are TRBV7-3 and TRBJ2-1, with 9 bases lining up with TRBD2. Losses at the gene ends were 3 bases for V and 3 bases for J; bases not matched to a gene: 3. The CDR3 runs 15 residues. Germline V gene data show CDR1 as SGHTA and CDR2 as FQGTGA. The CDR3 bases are TGTGCCAGCAGCTTCAGTAGCGGGGGCTACAATGAGCAGTTCTTC. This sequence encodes CASSFSSGGYNEQFF.

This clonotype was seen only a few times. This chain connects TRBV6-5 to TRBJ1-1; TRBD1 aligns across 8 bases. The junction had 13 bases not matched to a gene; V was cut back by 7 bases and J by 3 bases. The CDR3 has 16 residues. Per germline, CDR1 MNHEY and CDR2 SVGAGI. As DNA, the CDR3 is TGTGCCAGCAACCTAGCAGGGGGCCTCGGAGACACTGAAGCTTTCTTT. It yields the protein CASNLAGGLGDTEAFF.

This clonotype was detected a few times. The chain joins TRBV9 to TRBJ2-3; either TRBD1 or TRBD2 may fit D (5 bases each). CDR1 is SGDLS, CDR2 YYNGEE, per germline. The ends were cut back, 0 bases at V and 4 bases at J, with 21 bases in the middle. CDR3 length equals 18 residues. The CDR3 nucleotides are TGTGCCAGCAGCGTAGGTCTCGGGGCCCCTGGACGTGCAGATACGCAGTATTTT. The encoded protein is CASSVGLGAPGRADTQYF.

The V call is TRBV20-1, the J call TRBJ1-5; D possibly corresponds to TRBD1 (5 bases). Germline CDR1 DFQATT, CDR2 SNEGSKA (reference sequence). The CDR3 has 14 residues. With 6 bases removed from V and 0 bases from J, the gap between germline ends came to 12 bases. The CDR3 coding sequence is TGCAGTGCCCGGGGGGTAGGTAGCAATCAGCCCCAGCATTTT. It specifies CSARGVGSNQPQHF.

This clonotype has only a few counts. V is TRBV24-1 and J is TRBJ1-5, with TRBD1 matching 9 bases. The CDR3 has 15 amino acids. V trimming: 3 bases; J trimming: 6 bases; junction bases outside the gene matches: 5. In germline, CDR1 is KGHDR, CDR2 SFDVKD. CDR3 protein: CATSDTGGSGQPQHF. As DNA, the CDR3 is TGTGCCACCAGTGATACAGGGGGCTCGGGTCAGCCCCAGCATTTT.

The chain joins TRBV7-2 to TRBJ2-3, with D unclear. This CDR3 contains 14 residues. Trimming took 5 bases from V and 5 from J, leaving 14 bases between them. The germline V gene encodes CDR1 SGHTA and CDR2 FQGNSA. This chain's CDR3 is CASSLRPGRDTQYF. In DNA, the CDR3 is TGTGCCAGCAGCCTACGGCCCGGTAGAGATACGCAGTATTTT.

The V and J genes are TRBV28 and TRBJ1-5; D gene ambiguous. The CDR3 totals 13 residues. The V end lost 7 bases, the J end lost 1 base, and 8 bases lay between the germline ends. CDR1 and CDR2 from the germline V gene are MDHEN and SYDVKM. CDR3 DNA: TGTGCCAGCACCGGACGGAGCAATCAGCCCCAGCATTTT. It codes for CASTGRSNQPQHF.

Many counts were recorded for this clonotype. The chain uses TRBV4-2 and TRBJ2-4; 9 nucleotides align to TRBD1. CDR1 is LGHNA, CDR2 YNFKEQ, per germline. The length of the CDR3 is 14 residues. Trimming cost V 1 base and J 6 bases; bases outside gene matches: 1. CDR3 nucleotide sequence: TGTGCCAGCAGCCAAGCGGGACAGGGAAACATTCAGTACTTC. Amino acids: CASSQAGQGNIQYF.

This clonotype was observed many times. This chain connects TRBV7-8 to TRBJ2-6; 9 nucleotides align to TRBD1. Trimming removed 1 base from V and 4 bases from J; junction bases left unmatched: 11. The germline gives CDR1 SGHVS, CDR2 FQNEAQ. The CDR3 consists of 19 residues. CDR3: CASSLETGGIWLGANVLTF. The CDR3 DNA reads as TGTGCCAGCAGCTTAGAGACAGGGGGAATTTGGCTAGGGGCCAACGTCCTGACTTTC.

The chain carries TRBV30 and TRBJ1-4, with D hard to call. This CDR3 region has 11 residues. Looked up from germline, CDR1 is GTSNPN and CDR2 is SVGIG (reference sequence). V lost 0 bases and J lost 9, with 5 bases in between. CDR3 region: CAWSVTKKLFF. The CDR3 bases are TGTGCCTGGAGTGTTACCAAAAAACTGTTTTTT.

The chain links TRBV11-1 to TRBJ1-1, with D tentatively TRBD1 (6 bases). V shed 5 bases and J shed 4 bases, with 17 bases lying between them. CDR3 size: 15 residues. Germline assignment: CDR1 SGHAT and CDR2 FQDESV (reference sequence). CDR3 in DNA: TGTGCCAGCAGCGCCTTCATACAGGGAAGCACTGAAGCTTTCTTT. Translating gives CASSAFIQGSTEAFF. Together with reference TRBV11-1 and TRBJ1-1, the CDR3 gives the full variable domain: EAEVAQSPRYKITEKSQAVAFWCDPISGHATLYWYRQILGQGPELLVQFQDESVVDDSQLPKDRFSAERLKGVDSTLKIQPAELGDSAMYLCASSAFIQGSTEAFFGQGTRLTVV.

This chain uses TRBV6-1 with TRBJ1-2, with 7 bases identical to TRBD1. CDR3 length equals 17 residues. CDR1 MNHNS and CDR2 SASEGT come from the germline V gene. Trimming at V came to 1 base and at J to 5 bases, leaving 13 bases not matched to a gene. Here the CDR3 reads CASSEGQWGDRLYGYTF. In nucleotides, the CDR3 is TGTGCCAGCAGTGAAGGTCAATGGGGGGACAGACTTTATGGCTACACCTTC.

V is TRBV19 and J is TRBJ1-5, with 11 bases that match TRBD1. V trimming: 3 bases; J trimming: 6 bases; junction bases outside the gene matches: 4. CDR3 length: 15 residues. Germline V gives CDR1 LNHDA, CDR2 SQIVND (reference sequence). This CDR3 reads CASSMDRGPSQPQHF. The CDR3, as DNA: TGTGCCAGTAGTATGGACAGGGGGCCTAGTCAGCCCCAGCATTTT.

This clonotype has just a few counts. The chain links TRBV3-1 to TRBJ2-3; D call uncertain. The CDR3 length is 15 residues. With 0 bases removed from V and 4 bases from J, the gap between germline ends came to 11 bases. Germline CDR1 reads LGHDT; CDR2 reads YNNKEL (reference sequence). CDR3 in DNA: TGTGCCAGCAGCCAAGAGGTGTACCGGTCAGATACGCAGTATTTT. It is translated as CASSQEVYRSDTQYF.

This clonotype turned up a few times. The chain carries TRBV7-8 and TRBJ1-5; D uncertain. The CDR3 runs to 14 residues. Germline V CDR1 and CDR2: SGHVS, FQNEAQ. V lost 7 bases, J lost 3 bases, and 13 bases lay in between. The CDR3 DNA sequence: TGTGCCAGCACCCAGGAACTAAACAATCAGCCCCAGCATTTT. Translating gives CASTQELNNQPQHF.

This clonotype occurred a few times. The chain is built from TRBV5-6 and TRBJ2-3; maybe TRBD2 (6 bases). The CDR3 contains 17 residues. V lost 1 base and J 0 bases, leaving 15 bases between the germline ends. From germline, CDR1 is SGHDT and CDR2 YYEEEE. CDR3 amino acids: CASSLTQTGTSTDTQYF. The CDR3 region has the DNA TGTGCCAGCAGCTTGACTCAAACGGGGACTAGCACAGATACGCAGTATTTT.

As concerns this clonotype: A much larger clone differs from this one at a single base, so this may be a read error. In DNA form, the CDR3 reads TGTGCCAGCAGCCCCACAGATACGCAGTATTTT. This sequence encodes CASSPTDTQYF. V usage is TRBV11-2 and J usage is TRBJ2-3; no definite D call. This CDR3 is built from 11 residues. CDR1 is SGHAT and CDR2 is FQNNGV in the germline V gene. Trimming cost V 5 bases and J 2 bases, with 2 bases left between them.